The sequence of this T cell receptor beta chain was determined in a study of patients and donors after allogeneic stem cell transplantation. TCRdb processed the RT-PCR reads anew with MiXCR; each CDR3 protein has one entry. This sample yields more than 850,000 distinct CDR3 sequences, of which roughly 18% are seen a single time; 6% belongs to the top ten. This clonotype was sampled from a human donor who was either an allogeneic HSCT recipient or a stem cell or donor lymphocyte infusion donor (not recorded which). It is not recorded whose cells these are; they may come from a transplant donor. Sequenced: blood, either unsorted or a sorted T cell fraction (not recorded which).

CDR3 protein: CSGRTSGTSYEQYF. CDR3 DNA sequence: TGCAGCGGCCGGACTAGCGGGACATCCTACGAGCAGTACTTC. The rearrangement joins TRBV29-1 to TRBJ2-7, with 12 bases aligning to TRBD2. V dropped 7 bases and J dropped 1; count of bases not matched to a gene: 5. The length of the CDR3 is 14 residues. Germline V gene sequence: CDR1 SQVTM, CDR2 ANQGSEA.